The clone carrying this T cell receptor beta chain appeared a few times. The data originate from a study of early T cells in non-severe SARS-CoV-2 infection. Study information: Unpaired chains resulted from sequencing bulk RNA of unsorted whole blood.

TCRdb processed the 5' RACE reads anew with MiXCR; each CDR3 protein has one entry. This repertoire shows around 82,000 distinct CDR3 sequences, roughly 14% found once; its top ten account for about 0.58%. Germline V gene data show CDR1 as DFQATT and CDR2 as SNEGSKA (reference sequence). The CDR3 totals 13 residues. J lost 5 bases, V lost 6 bases, and 7 bases had no gene match. Sequencing was performed on whole blood. This chain uses TRBV20-1 with TRBJ1-1; 9 nucleotides agree with TRBD1. The sequence derives from an adult who was a healthcare worker with PCR-confirmed SARS-CoV-2 infection or an uninfected control (not recorded which). This CDR3 is CSAKQGARTEAFF. CDR3 DNA sequence: TGCAGTGCCAAACAGGGGGCGCGAACTGAAGCTTTCTTT.